This T cell receptor (beta chain) originates from a study of CD8+ T cells in alopecia areata. RNA extraction was followed by reverse transcription into cDNA, which acted as the sequencing template. Clones were sequenced by immunoSEQ multiplex PCR, and TCRdb holds only the in-frame ones, with some missing. The sample lists around 100,000 clones; about 71% were seen once. On this clone: Its target is unknown.

The CDR3 has 14 residues. The V gene's germline CDR1 is SGDLS and CDR2 YYNGEE. V trimming: 5 bases; J trimming: 3 bases; junction bases outside the gene matches: 4. Treatment defined: oral pan-JAK inhibitor, 5-10 mg twice daily. Study-wide points: Having one nonresponder leaves uncertain how baseline CD8+ expansion relates to response.

This clonotype originated in a human donor with alopecia areata. The chain combines TRBV9 with TRBJ1-5, with 8 bases matching TRBD1. This specimen was CD8+ T cells sorted from blood, taken around week 44, from a patient treated with tofacitinib. CDR3 amino acids: CASSSGQANQPQHF. The CDR3 bases are TGTGCCAGCAGTTCGGGACAGGCCAATCAGCCCCAGCATTTT. The variable domain in full, completed from reference TRBV9 and TRBJ1-5, reads DSGVTQTPKHLITATGQRVTLRCSPRSGDLSVYWYQQSLDQGLQFLIQYYNGEERAKGNILERFSAQQFPDLHSELNLSSLELGDSALYFCASSSGQANQPQHFGDGTRLSIL.